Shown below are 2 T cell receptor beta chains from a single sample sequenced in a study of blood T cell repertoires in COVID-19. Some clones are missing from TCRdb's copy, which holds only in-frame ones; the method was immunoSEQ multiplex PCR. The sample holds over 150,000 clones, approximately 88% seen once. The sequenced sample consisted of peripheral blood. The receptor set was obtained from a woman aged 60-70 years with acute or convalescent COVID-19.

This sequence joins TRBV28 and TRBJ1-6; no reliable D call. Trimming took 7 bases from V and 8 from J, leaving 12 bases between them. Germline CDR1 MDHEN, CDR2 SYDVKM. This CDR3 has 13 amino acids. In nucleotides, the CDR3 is TGTGCCAGCATCAGATCCTTCTATTCACCCCTCCACTTT. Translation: CASIRSFYSPLHF.

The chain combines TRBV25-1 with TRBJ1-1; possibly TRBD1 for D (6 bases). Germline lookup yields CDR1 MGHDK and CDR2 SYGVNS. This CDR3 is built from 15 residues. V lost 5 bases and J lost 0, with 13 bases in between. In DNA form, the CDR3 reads TGTGCCAGCAGTCCCCGCGCAGGGGTGAACACTGAAGCTTTCTTT. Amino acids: CASSPRAGVNTEAFF.